This entry lists 16 T cell receptor beta chains sequenced from one sample in a study of cytomegalovirus exposure and HLA in healthy donors. TCRdb keeps only in-frame clones here, not all; method: immunoSEQ multiplex PCR. The sample has around 49,000 clones, roughly 92% seen once. Sequencing was performed on PBMCs. The source is a man between 18 and 35 years old in good health and CMV-seronegative.

The gene calls are TRBV5-6 and TRBJ2-7; 9 bases align to TRBD2. With 4 bases clipped from V and 4 bases from J, the junction kept 12 bases outside the gene matches. Germline V gene lookup returns CDR1 SGHDT and CDR2 YYEEEE. The CDR3 extends over 16 amino acids. The CDR3 is CASSTPVSGSLYEQYF. Here the CDR3 DNA reads TGTGCCAGCAGCACCCCGGTTAGCGGGAGTTTGTACGAGCAGTACTTC.

The gene calls are TRBV30 and TRBJ2-7; D possibly corresponds to TRBD2 (6 bases). This CDR3 has 14 amino acids. V lost 1 base and J lost 3, with 13 bases in between. Germline lookup yields CDR1 GTSNPN and CDR2 SVGIG (reference sequence). CDR3 DNA sequence: TGTGCCTGGAGTGGGGTTAGCGGTTACTACGAGCAGTACTTC. It yields the protein CAWSGVSGYYEQYF.

V and J are TRBV30 and TRBJ1-4; no firm D call. The CDR3 sequence is 13 residues long. CDR1 is GTSNPN and CDR2 is SVGIG in the germline V gene (reference sequence). The germline V and J ends were trimmed by 0 bases and 8 bases, with 10 bases remaining between them. CDR3 sequence reads: CAWSVFEGEKLFF. CDR3 nucleotides: TGTGCCTGGAGTGTCTTCGAGGGCGAAAAACTGTTTTTT.

This rearrangement joins TRBV28 to TRBJ1-2; D may be TRBD1 (6 bases). The CDR3 is 13 amino acids. Between the trimmed V and J ends, which lost 1 base and 5 bases, there was a span of 8 bases. Germline CDR1 MDHEN, CDR2 SYDVKM. The CDR3 region is CASSLFTGYGYTF. For the CDR3, the DNA is TGTGCCAGCAGTTTATTCACAGGGTATGGCTACACCTTC.

This chain joins TRBV14 and TRBJ2-1; 11 bases fit TRBD2. The germline CDR1 and CDR2 sequences are SGHDN and FVKESK. This CDR3 is built from 15 residues. The V gene end was trimmed by 4 bases and the J gene end by 4 bases; junction bases not matched to a gene: 3. CDR3 bases: TGTGCCAGCAGCCCCACTAGCGGGGGTTACAATGAGCAGTTCTTC. This codes for CASSPTSGGYNEQFF.

The V gene is TRBV28, the J gene TRBJ2-1, with TRBD2 matching 9 bases. CDR1 is MDHEN, CDR2 SYDVKM, per germline. V shed 4 bases, J shed 2 bases, and the junction held 9 bases outside the gene matches. This CDR3 is 17 amino acids long. The CDR3 nucleotides are TGTGCCAGCAGTTCACCGGGCCAGCGGGGGGCCTACAATGAGCAGTTCTTC. It translates to CASSSPGQRGAYNEQFF.

V and J are TRBV4-3 and TRBJ1-2; D possibly corresponds to TRBD1 (5 bases). The length of the CDR3 is 16 residues. V was cut by 0 bases and J by 4 bases, with 15 bases left in between. The germline V gene encodes CDR1 LGHNA and CDR2 YSLEER. The CDR3 reads CASSQEWGEGPYGYTF. CDR3 nucleotides: TGCGCCAGCAGCCAAGAATGGGGGGAAGGGCCCTATGGCTACACCTTC.

The chain links TRBV27 to TRBJ2-1; 8 bases are shared with TRBD1. The CDR3 runs 15 residues. With V trimmed by 9 bases and J by 6 bases, 13 bases remained unmatched. The germline V gene encodes CDR1 MNHEY and CDR2 SMNVEV (reference sequence). In DNA, the CDR3 is TGTGCCAGTCTCCCACGGGACAGGTTCCCCAATGAGCAGTTCTTC. Protein: CASLPRDRFPNEQFF.

This chain joins TRBV5-1 and TRBJ1-1, with D hard to call. Germline V CDR1 and CDR2: SGHRS, YFSETQ. Between the trimmed V and J ends, which lost 0 bases and 1 base, there was a span of 7 bases. The CDR3 runs to 14 residues. As DNA, the CDR3 is TGCGCCAGCAGCTTGGCCAGAACGAACACTGAAGCTTTCTTT. Translated: CASSLARTNTEAFF.

This clone was observed once. The chain recombines TRBV5-1 with TRBJ1-2; 8 bases line up with TRBD1. The CDR3 consists of 13 residues. V trimming: 2 bases; J trimming: 6 bases; junction bases outside the gene matches: 3. Germline CDR1 and CDR2: SGHRS and YFSETQ. CDR3 in amino acids: CASSFGDRNGYTF. The CDR3 region has the DNA TGCGCCAGCAGCTTCGGGGACAGGAATGGCTACACCTTC.

This clone appeared once. The V gene is TRBV2, the J gene TRBJ2-7; 8 bases align to TRBD1. This CDR3 region has 13 residues. Looked up from germline, CDR1 is SNHLY and CDR2 is FYNNEI. V shed 8 bases, J shed 1 base, and the junction held 4 bases outside the gene matches. As DNA, the CDR3 is TGTGCCAGCTGGGGACAGGATTCCTACGAGCAGTACTTC. It codes for CASWGQDSYEQYF.

This clone was observed once. V gene TRBV10-2 combines with J gene TRBJ2-7; D perhaps matches TRBD2 (5 bases). CDR3 size: 13 residues. CDR1 and CDR2 (germline): WSHSY, SAAADI. The V and J ends lost 3 bases and 6 bases respectively, with 12 bases between them. CDR3 sequence: CASSDRFRGEQYF. CDR3 in DNA: TGCGCCAGCAGTGATCGGTTTCGGGGCGAGCAGTACTTC.

The chain recombines TRBV7-6 with TRBJ2-7; 7 nucleotides match TRBD1. The length of the CDR3 is 14 residues. The germline gives CDR1 SGHVS, CDR2 FNYEAQ. The J segment lost 3 bases and the V segment lost 4 bases, leaving 6 bases of the junction unmatched. CDR3 nucleotide sequence: TGTGCCAGCAGCTCCCGGGACAGCGACTACGAGCAGTACTTC. It specifies CASSSRDSDYEQYF.

This clone was counted once. The chain uses TRBV28 and TRBJ1-2, with D perhaps matching TRBD1 (5 bases). This CDR3 comprises 14 residues. Trimming stripped 1 base from V and 7 bases from J, with 13 bases between. Germline V CDR1 and CDR2: MDHEN, SYDVKM. The chain's CDR3 is CASSLLGAGFGYTF. CDR3 nucleotide sequence: TGTGCCAGCAGTTTATTAGGGGCGGGGTTTGGCTACACCTTC.

This clone has only one observation. The V and J genes are TRBV5-4 and TRBJ1-4; D ambiguous. Between the trimmed V and J ends, which lost 0 bases and 7 bases, there was a span of 10 bases. Germline loops: CDR1 SGHNT, CDR2 YYREEE (reference sequence). This CDR3 region has 14 residues. The CDR3, as DNA: TGTGCCAGCAGCTTGGGTAACAACCGTGAAAAACTGTTTTTT. Protein product: CASSLGNNREKLFF.

This chain joins TRBV7-9 and TRBJ2-1; D gene unclear. The CDR3 is made up of 12 amino acids. CDR1 and CDR2 (germline): SEHNR, FQNEAQ (reference sequence). The ends were cut back, 5 bases at V and 8 bases at J, with 10 bases in the middle. The CDR3 DNA follows: TGTGCCAGCAGCCCAAGGAGCGATGAGCAGTTCTTC. It is translated as CASSPRSDEQFF.